This entry describes one T cell receptor beta chain. Its cognate antigen is unknown. Average input was approximately 1,200 ng genomic DNA for immunoSEQ TCR beta CDR3 amplification. Repertoires were generated with immunoSEQ multiplex PCR, while TCRdb's copy carries only in-frame clones and drops some. The table counts roughly 22,000 clones; roughly 3.3% lies in the top ten. The sample is drawn from a study of T cells in women clearing cervical HPV infection. Overall study: Case blood was drawn when the lesion was first found; control blood after infection became undetectable. Cases' blood sampling followed lesion detection by median around 150 days (90 to 200). Study-wide points: Timing of associations relative to infection is unclear; T-cell subsets were not isolated.

Specimen: blood buffy coat. The sequence derives from a woman aged 18 to 75 with a cervical HPV16 infection that either progressed to CIN3+ or cleared (not recorded which).

CDR3 amino acids: CASRTTSDGELFF. CDR3 bases read: TGCGCCAGCAGGACTACTAGCGACGGGGAG. This chain links TRBV5-1 with TRBJ2-2, with 7 bases identical to TRBD2. The read stops 3 residues short of the end of the CDR3; the missing end is completed from the germline J gene. V trimming: 5 bases; J trimming: 7 bases; junction bases outside the gene matches: 5. CDR3 length: 13 amino acids. Germline CDR1 is SGHRS and CDR2 is YFSETQ.